The 26 T cell receptor beta chains presented below share a single source sample, sequenced in a study of Ad26.COV2.S vaccination and SARS-CoV-2 variants. Treatment given: roughly 20 received Ad26.COV2.S at low or high dose, single or two shots; 5 received placebo; per-sample allocation not given. Collection of samples fell on day 63 after the first vaccine or placebo injection. The data were produced by immunoSEQ multiplex PCR, yet TCRdb's version contains in-frame clones alone and is incomplete. The profile shows 380,000 or so clones, approximately 86% of them singletons. The sequences come from peripheral blood, collected in a trial of Ad26.COV2.S vaccine versus placebo. These receptors came from a person aged 18-65 years who received the Ad26.COV2.S COVID-19 vaccine or a placebo.

The chain carries TRBV28 and TRBJ1-2; 9 nucleotides align to TRBD1. With 5 bases clipped from V and 8 bases from J, the junction kept 12 bases outside the gene matches. In germline, CDR1 is MDHEN, CDR2 SYDVKM. The CDR3 is made up of 15 amino acids. CDR3: CASSVRDRVFGGYTF. CDR3 bases: TGTGCCAGCAGTGTCCGGGACAGGGTGTTCGGCGGCTACACCTTC.

V gene TRBV12-3 or TRBV12-4 combines with J gene TRBJ2-5, with D perhaps matching TRBD2 (5 bases). The CDR3 loop spans 13 amino acids. Trimming removed 3 bases at V and 5 bases at J, with 10 bases between. CDR3 sequence reads: CASSFGERETQYF. The DNA of the CDR3 is TGTGCCAGCAGTTTTGGGGAGCGGGAGACCCAGTACTTC.

V gene TRBV11-1 combines with J gene TRBJ1-1, with D possibly TRBD1 on 6 matching bases. Per germline, CDR1 SGHAT and CDR2 FQDESV (reference sequence). CDR3 size: 13 residues. Trimming cost V 5 bases and J 7 bases, with 14 bases left between them. This chain's CDR3 is CASSLRQEGEAFF. The CDR3 nucleotides read TGTGCCAGCAGCCTACGACAGGAGGGTGAAGCTTTCTTT.

The V and J genes are TRBV29-1 and TRBJ1-2; 8 bases match TRBD1. J was trimmed by 8 bases and V by 6 bases; bases with no gene match: 17. The CDR3 sequence is 15 residues long. Looked up from germline, CDR1 is SQVTM and CDR2 is ANQGSEA. The CDR3 nucleotides read TGCAGCGTAACCGTTGGGACAGGCGGGTTAGGGGGCTACACCTTC. Its protein product is CSVTVGTGGLGGYTF.

The rearrangement uses TRBV2 and TRBJ2-1; D remains unclear. Trimming shortened V by 2 bases and J by 7 bases, and 6 bases separated the two germline ends. This CDR3 region has 12 residues. Germline assignment: CDR1 SNHLY and CDR2 FYNNEI. The CDR3 coding sequence is TGTGCCAGCAGTGAAACACAAAATGAGCAGTTCTTC. Its translation is CASSETQNEQFF.

Here the CDR3 DNA reads TGCGCCAGCAGCCAAGGGACACTGAAGAACACTGAAGCTTTCTTT. Translating it yields CASSQGTLKNTEAFF. The chain joins TRBV4-3 to TRBJ1-1; perhaps TRBD1 as D (5 bases). The germline CDR1 and CDR2 sequences are LGHNA and YSLEER. The CDR3 is 15 amino acids. V was pared by 1 base and J by 1 base, with 10 bases between.

The V and J genes are TRBV7-2 and TRBJ1-3, with a possible D match to TRBD1 (5 bases). The germline V gene has CDR1 SGHTA and CDR2 FQGNSA. The CDR3 is 17 residues long. Trimming pared 4 bases from V and 0 bases from J, leaving 16 bases between. The CDR3 bases are TGTGCCAGCAGCTCTCGGCCGGCAGGGTCCTCTGGAAACACCATATATTTT. Translating it yields CASSSRPAGSSGNTIYF.

The rearrangement joins TRBV15 to TRBJ1-5; 10 positions agree with TRBD1. Germline trimming cut 3 bases from V and 8 bases from J; bases unmatched to any gene: 13. Per the germline V gene, CDR1 is LNHNV and CDR2 is YYDKDF (reference sequence). The CDR3 contains 17 residues. The CDR3 here is CATSRYLTGGLSKPQHF. As DNA, the CDR3 is TGTGCCACCAGCAGGTACCTGACAGGGGGCTTATCGAAGCCCCAGCATTTT.

The count of this clone is one. J is TRBJ2-7 and V is TRBV18; TRBD1 agrees at 7 bases. In germline, CDR1 is KGHSH, CDR2 LQKENI. V lost 3 bases to trimming and J lost 6 bases; unmatched junction nucleotides: 5. The CDR3 is made up of 13 amino acids. The CDR3 region has the DNA TGTGCCAGCTCACCGACAGGGCAGGGCGAGCAGTACTTC. The encoded protein is CASSPTGQGEQYF. Full variable domain (remainder filled in from reference TRBV18 and TRBJ2-7): NAGVMQNPRHLVRRRGQEARLRCSPMKGHSHVYWYRQLPEEGLKFMVYLQKENIIDESGMPKERFSAEFPKEGPSILRIQQVVRGDSAAYFCASSPTGQGEQYFGPGTRLTVT.

This clone was recorded once. The J gene is TRBJ2-7, the V gene TRBV7-2; 8 nucleotides agree with TRBD2. The germline CDR1 and CDR2 sequences are SGHTA and FQGNSA. V trimming: 4 bases; J trimming: 7 bases; junction bases outside the gene matches: 6. The CDR3 totals 13 residues. CDR3 region: CASSSISGEEQYF. The CDR3 DNA follows: TGTGCCAGCAGCTCAATTAGCGGGGAAGAGCAGTACTTC.

The sample holds a few counts of this clone. The CDR3 bases are TGTGCCAGTAGTATTCGAGAAGGGGCGCTTGGGCCTGAAGCTTTCTTT. Amino acid sequence: CASSIREGALGPEAFF. The gene calls are TRBV19 and TRBJ1-1, with a possible D match to TRBD1 (5 bases). The CDR3 covers 16 residues. In germline, CDR1 is LNHDA, CDR2 SQIVND (reference sequence). The ends were cut back, 3 bases at V and 6 bases at J, with 20 bases in the middle.

This sequence joins TRBV4-1 and TRBJ1-2, with 12 bases lining up with TRBD1. The CDR3 has 17 residues. Unmatched junction bases numbered 7, after V lost 1 base and J lost 4 bases. The germline CDR1 and CDR2 sequences are MGHRA and YSYEKL. CDR3 region: CASSQVSGTGGFYGYTF. The DNA of the CDR3 is TGCGCCAGCAGCCAAGTGAGTGGGACAGGGGGCTTCTATGGCTACACCTTC.

The rearrangement links TRBV5-4 to TRBJ1-1, with a possible D match to TRBD1 (6 bases). Trimming took 7 bases from V and 1 from J, leaving 29 bases between them. The CDR3 has 19 residues. Germline lookup yields CDR1 SGHNT and CDR2 YYREEE (reference sequence). CDR3 nucleotides: TGTGCCAGCGGGCCCTCAGGGGCAGGTGGGATACTCGGGAACACTGAAGCTTTCTTT. Its protein is CASGPSGAGGILGNTEAFF.

The chain recombines TRBV11-2 with TRBJ2-6, with D possibly being TRBD1 (6 bases). Germline V gene sequence: CDR1 SGHAT, CDR2 FQNNGV. The V gene lost 4 bases and the J gene lost 4 bases, with 14 bases spanning the gap. CDR3 length: 16 amino acids. The CDR3, as DNA: TGTGCCAGCAGCTCTCACCCAGGGGAAGGGGCCAACGTCCTGACTTTC. Its protein is CASSSHPGEGANVLTF.

The chain is built from TRBV7-9 and TRBJ2-5; D might be TRBD1 (5 bases). V dropped 5 bases and J dropped 2 bases, with 15 bases sitting between them. The CDR3 length is 15 residues. Per the germline V gene, CDR1 is SEHNR and CDR2 is FQNEAQ (reference sequence). The DNA for the CDR3 is TGTGCCAGCAGCCGCAGGGTAGCCCTGCAAGAGACCCAGTACTTC. Translation: CASSRRVALQETQYF.

The V call is TRBV24-1, the J call TRBJ2-3; D is possibly TRBD2 (5 bases). Germline V CDR1 and CDR2: KGHDR, SFDVKD. The germline V and J ends were trimmed by 5 bases and 13 bases, with 12 bases remaining between them. CDR3 length: 11 amino acids. CDR3 amino acids: CATSVNSVKYF. In nucleotides, the CDR3 is TGTGCCACCAGTGTGAATAGCGTTAAGTATTTT.

This clone appeared a few times. The rearrangement joins TRBV18 to TRBJ1-1; 8 bases are a match to TRBD1. This CDR3 comprises 17 residues. The germline CDR1 and CDR2 sequences are KGHSH and LQKENI. V lost 2 bases to trimming and J lost 0 bases; unmatched junction nucleotides: 8. The CDR3 loop is CASSPDRGPLMNTEAFF. DNA for the CDR3: TGTGCCAGCTCACCAGACAGGGGACCGCTAATGAACACTGAAGCTTTCTTT.

This clone was picked up one time. V usage is TRBV7-2 and J usage is TRBJ2-2, with D unresolved. The length of the CDR3 is 14 residues. V gave up 2 bases and J gave up 2 bases, with 6 bases separating them. In germline, CDR1 is SGHTA, CDR2 FQGNSA. CDR3 region: CASSLYINTGELFF. The CDR3 DNA follows: TGTGCCAGCAGCTTATATATTAACACCGGGGAGCTGTTTTTT.

This chain connects TRBV28 to TRBJ1-5; D gene ambiguous. Germline V lookup: CDR1 MDHEN, CDR2 SYDVKM. V lost 8 bases to trimming and J lost 7 bases, with 15 bases between them. The CDR3 length is 13 residues. The DNA for the CDR3 is TGTGCCAGCGGCCTGAGCAGAATCCAGCCCCAGCATTTT. Translating it yields CASGLSRIQPQHF.

This clone showed up just once. The genes are TRBV28 and TRBJ2-5; D is unresolved. The CDR3 has 13 amino acids. Per the germline V gene, CDR1 is MDHEN and CDR2 is SYDVKM. Trimming took 6 bases from V and 1 from J, leaving 9 bases between them. In DNA form, the CDR3 reads TGTGCCAGCAGCAATGGGTTCCAAGAGACCCAGTACTTC. Its protein is CASSNGFQETQYF.

The V call is TRBV18, the J call TRBJ1-2; possibly TRBD1 for D (6 bases). This CDR3 comprises 17 residues. Trimming cost V 4 bases and J 6 bases, with 24 bases left between them. CDR1 KGHSH and CDR2 LQKENI come from the germline V gene. DNA for the CDR3: TGTGCCAGCTCACTGGATGAAGGGGGTTTCGGTAGGGATGGCTACACCTTC. It encodes CASSLDEGGFGRDGYTF.

This chain connects TRBV6-2 or TRBV6-3 to TRBJ2-3; 7 nucleotides match TRBD1. Germline trimming cut 5 bases from V and 4 bases from J; bases unmatched to any gene: 18. This CDR3 spans 18 amino acids. The V gene's germline CDR1 is MNHEY and CDR2 SVGEGT. CDR3 DNA sequence: TGTGCCAGCAGTCGCATACCGTCGACAGGGTGGCTCGCAGATACGCAGTATTTT. Amino acids: CASSRIPSTGWLADTQYF.

J is TRBJ2-3 and V is TRBV7-9, with D perhaps given as TRBD1 or TRBD2 (5 bases each). Germline CDR1 and CDR2: SEHNR and FQNEAQ (reference sequence). Between the trimmed V and J ends, which lost 4 bases and 1 base, there was a span of 12 bases. The CDR3 is made up of 15 amino acids. Written as DNA, the CDR3 is TGTGCCAGCAGCTCGCCGGGACCCCGCACAGATACGCAGTATTTT. Translating it yields CASSSPGPRTDTQYF.

The chain's CDR3 is CASSPFYGPDQPQHF. CDR3 sequence (DNA): TGCGCCAGCAGCCCCTTTTACGGCCCCGATCAGCCCCAGCATTTT. V gene TRBV4-1 combines with J gene TRBJ1-5; D gene uncertain. CDR3 size: 15 residues. Trimming removed 4 bases from V and 5 bases from J, with 15 bases in between. Germline V gene sequence: CDR1 MGHRA, CDR2 YSYEKL.

The rearrangement links TRBV7-9 to TRBJ1-1; 12 nucleotides line up with TRBD1. V was clipped by 5 bases and J by 5 bases; unmatched bases: 9. The V gene's germline CDR1 is SEHNR and CDR2 FQNEAQ (reference sequence). The CDR3 spans 16 residues. This CDR3 is CASSPGTGGVRTEAFF. Here the CDR3 DNA reads TGTGCCAGCAGCCCTGGGACAGGGGGCGTGAGGACTGAAGCTTTCTTT.

This chain uses TRBV7-2 with TRBJ2-1; 13 nucleotides agree with TRBD2. With 5 bases clipped from V and 6 bases from J, the junction kept 4 bases outside the gene matches. The CDR3 contains 15 residues. Germline lookup yields CDR1 SGHTA and CDR2 FQGNSA. CDR3 nucleotides: TGTGCCAGCAGCCCCCGACTAGCGGGGGGCAATGAGCAGTTCTTC. Protein: CASSPRLAGGNEQFF.